The next 22 T cell receptor beta chains were all read from a single sample in a study of CD8 T cells in ankylosing spondylitis. In TCRdb, the 5' RACE reads were re-called with MiXCR into one record per CDR3 protein. The sample carries about 240,000 distinct CDR3 sequences, 9.5% to 12% recorded once. The source material was blood, either unsorted or a sorted T cell fraction (not recorded which). The receptor source for this set is a male donor with ankylosing spondylitis or in good health (not recorded which).

This clonotype was picked up many times. Here the CDR3 reads CASSGTGTTNEKLFF. CDR3 DNA sequence: TGTGCCAGCAGCGGGACGGGAACAACTAATGAAAAACTGTTTTTT. J is TRBJ1-4 and V is TRBV9; D unclear. The CDR3 has 15 amino acids. Per the germline V gene, CDR1 is SGDLS and CDR2 is YYNGEE. Trimming pared 3 bases from V and 0 bases from J, leaving 9 bases between.

This chain links TRBV13 with TRBJ2-5; 7 positions match TRBD1. Trimming removed 8 bases from V and 2 bases from J; junction bases left unmatched: 23. This CDR3 spans 19 amino acids. Per germline, CDR1 PRHDT and CDR2 FYEKMQ (reference sequence). This CDR3 is CASGKRFGQATPKQETQYF. In nucleotides, the CDR3 is TGTGCCAGCGGCAAACGCTTCGGACAGGCAACACCTAAACAAGAGACCCAGTACTTC.

This clonotype was detected ten times or more. The chain employs TRBV11-2 and TRBJ2-1; D is unclear. This CDR3 contains 18 residues. Per germline, CDR1 SGHAT and CDR2 FQNNGV. Trimming shortened V by 0 bases and J by 0 bases, and 15 bases separated the two germline ends. CDR3 in DNA: TGTGCCAGCAGCTTAGATTTTCGGACCCTTAGCTCCTACAATGAGCAGTTCTTC. It translates to CASSLDFRTLSSYNEQFF.

In this sample, this clonotype turned up a few times. The CDR3 DNA is TGTGCCAGCAGCCAGGGAGGGACTAAGGATGGCTACACCTTC. This sequence encodes CASSQGGTKDGYTF. This chain joins TRBV7-9 and TRBJ1-2, with a tentative D call TRBD1 (5 bases). The CDR3 has 14 residues. Germline values: CDR1 SEHNR, CDR2 FQNEAQ (reference sequence). Trimming removed 5 bases from V and 6 bases from J, with 16 bases in between.

This chain connects TRBV29-1 to TRBJ1-1; TRBD1 agrees at 8 bases. This CDR3 spans 13 amino acids. Germline V gives CDR1 SQVTM, CDR2 ANQGSEA. V lost 4 bases, J lost 7 bases, and 8 bases stayed unmatched. CDR3: CSVGTGWRGEAFF. In DNA, the CDR3 is TGCAGCGTTGGGACAGGGTGGCGCGGTGAAGCTTTCTTT.

This clonotype was detected many times. The chain combines TRBV20-1 with TRBJ2-3, with TRBD2 matching 10 bases. The CDR3 is 15 residues long. Trimming at V came to 6 bases and at J to 7 bases, leaving 13 bases not matched to a gene. Per germline, CDR1 DFQATT and CDR2 SNEGSKA (reference sequence). The CDR3 region has the DNA TGCAGTGCCCCTCCGGGACTAGCGAACAGCAATACGCAGTATTTT. Its protein is CSAPPGLANSNTQYF.

The chain couples TRBV20-1 to TRBJ2-1; the D gene is possibly TRBD2 (6 bases). With 5 bases removed from V and 5 bases from J, the gap between germline ends came to 13 bases. This CDR3 region has 13 residues. Germline lookup yields CDR1 DFQATT and CDR2 SNEGSKA (reference sequence). CDR3 in amino acids: CSAPPRGNNEQFF. CDR3 coding DNA: TGCAGTGCTCCTCCGCGGGGAAACAATGAGCAGTTCTTC.

This clonotype was observed many times. The gene calls are TRBV19 and TRBJ2-2; D ambiguous. CDR3 length: 14 amino acids. Trimming took 8 bases from V and 5 from J, leaving 15 bases between them. Per the germline V gene, CDR1 is LNHDA and CDR2 is SQIVND (reference sequence). CDR3 amino acids: CASQPGAATGELFF. DNA for the CDR3: TGTGCCAGTCAACCAGGAGCAGCGACCGGGGAGCTGTTTTTT.

In its sample, this clonotype was seen many times. A read error may produce the germline difference seen at one junction end. The rearrangement joins TRBV12-3 or TRBV12-4 to TRBJ2-2; a weak D match, TRBD1 (6 bases). The CDR3 sequence is 16 residues long. The CDR3 spells CASSKSGDLNSGELFF. In DNA form, the CDR3 reads TGTGCCAGCAGCAAGTCAGGGGATCTTAACAGCGGGGAGCTGTTTTTT.

This clonotype was counted a few times. The chain employs TRBV18 and TRBJ2-5; D uncertain. The germline gives CDR1 KGHSH, CDR2 LQKENI. This CDR3 has 15 amino acids. The V end was cut by 3 bases, the J end by 1 base, with 12 bases between. CDR3: CASSPDGGPQETQYF. For the CDR3, the DNA is TGTGCCAGCTCACCCGACGGCGGACCCCAAGAGACCCAGTACTTC. Together with reference TRBV18 and TRBJ2-5, the CDR3 gives the full variable domain: NAGVMQNPRHLVRRRGQEARLRCSPMKGHSHVYWYRQLPEEGLKFMVYLQKENIIDESGMPKERFSAEFPKEGPSILRIQQVVRGDSAAYFCASSPDGGPQETQYFGPGTRLLVL.

Many counts were recorded for this clonotype. The rearrangement links TRBV7-9 to TRBJ2-1; TRBD2 might be the D (6 bases). Germline CDR1 and CDR2: SEHNR and FQNEAQ (reference sequence). The V gene lost 1 base and the J gene lost 6 bases, with 13 bases spanning the gap. CDR3 length equals 15 residues. The CDR3 region is CASSLGRAVFNEQFF. The CDR3 DNA reads TGTGCCAGCAGCTTAGGGAGGGCCGTTTTCAATGAGCAGTTCTTC.

In its sample, this clonotype was seen many times. The genes are TRBV25-1 and TRBJ2-1, with D tentatively TRBD2 (5 bases). Germline values: CDR1 MGHDK, CDR2 SYGVNS. This CDR3 has 16 residues. V lost 3 bases, J lost 9 bases, and 21 bases lay in between. CDR3: CASSDTAVASLSEQFF. CDR3 coding DNA: TGTGCCAGCAGTGACACAGCGGTCGCCAGCTTGAGTGAGCAGTTCTTC.

This clonotype appeared many times. The J gene is TRBJ2-7, the V gene TRBV20-1, with a tentative D call TRBD2 (5 bases). Germline lookup yields CDR1 DFQATT and CDR2 SNEGSKA (reference sequence). The CDR3 runs to 19 residues. V lost 1 base and J lost 3, with 28 bases in between. CDR3 loop: CSARGTPGKGNRLSYEQYF. The CDR3, as DNA: TGCAGTGCTAGAGGGACGCCGGGAAAGGGAAATCGGCTGAGCTACGAGCAGTACTTC.

This clonotype occurred many times. The chain couples TRBV24-1 to TRBJ2-7, with 7 bases aligning to TRBD1. The V and J ends lost 4 bases and 0 bases, in that order; junction bases with no gene match: 8. Germline V gene data show CDR1 as KGHDR and CDR2 as SFDVKD. The CDR3 totals 16 residues. For the CDR3, the DNA is TGTGCCACCAGTGACCACAGGGGATTAAGCTCCTACGAGCAGTACTTC. Translation gives CATSDHRGLSSYEQYF.

This clonotype was counted many times. The chain links TRBV29-1 to TRBJ1-1, with D possibly being TRBD1 (6 bases). Germline V CDR1 and CDR2: SQVTM, ANQGSEA. V gave up 4 bases and J gave up 5 bases, with 14 bases separating them. The CDR3 contains 13 residues. The CDR3 DNA is TGCAGCGTTGTCATCCAGGGGTCAACTGAAGCTTTCTTT. Its translation is CSVVIQGSTEAFF.

This clonotype was picked up a small number of times. The CDR3 region is CSVYVGDTQYF. CDR3 sequence (DNA): TGCAGCGTCTACGTAGGGGATACGCAGTATTTT. The V gene is TRBV29-1, the J gene TRBJ2-3; D call uncertain. V lost 6 bases, J lost 6 bases, and 10 bases lay in between. CDR1 and CDR2 (germline): SQVTM, ANQGSEA. The length of the CDR3 is 11 residues.

This clonotype has a handful of counts. This chain links TRBV5-1 with TRBJ1-4; TRBD1 is a possible D gene (6 bases). The CDR3 consists of 17 residues. V shed 0 bases and J shed 7 bases, with 19 bases lying between them. Germline CDR1 reads SGHRS; CDR2 reads YFSETQ. CDR3 protein: CASSLARTGARSEKLFF. CDR3 coding DNA: TGCGCCAGCAGCTTGGCTCGGACGGGGGCGCGAAGTGAAAAACTGTTTTTT.

This clonotype was recorded at least ten times. Here the CDR3 reads CSVDGGVYGYTF. CDR3 nucleotide sequence: TGCAGCGTTGACGGGGGGGTCTATGGCTACACCTTC. The chain uses TRBV29-1 and TRBJ1-2; a possible D gene is TRBD1 (5 bases). The CDR3 consists of 12 residues. Trimming stripped 3 bases from V and 4 bases from J, with 9 bases between. Germline lookup yields CDR1 SQVTM and CDR2 ANQGSEA.

The rearrangement joins TRBV6-5 to TRBJ2-7; D possibly corresponds to TRBD1 (6 bases). Germline CDR1 reads MNHEY; CDR2 reads SVGAGI. The CDR3 has 14 residues. The ends were cut back, 0 bases at V and 7 bases at J, with 13 bases in the middle. This CDR3 reads CASSYSRTGREQYF. In DNA form, the CDR3 reads TGTGCCAGCAGTTACTCGAGAACAGGGCGAGAGCAGTACTTC.

This chain joins TRBV29-1 and TRBJ2-5; D assignment may be TRBD1 or TRBD2 (5 bases each). Per the germline V gene, CDR1 is SQVTM and CDR2 is ANQGSEA. The CDR3 has 13 amino acids. V lost 5 bases, J lost 0 bases, and 10 bases lay in between. CDR3 nucleotides: TGCAGCGTTCCCGGGGCGTACCAAGAGACCCAGTACTTC. It is translated as CSVPGAYQETQYF.

This clonotype was counted only a few times. This sequence joins TRBV20-1 and TRBJ2-1; perhaps D is TRBD1 or TRBD2 (5 bases each). The CDR3 is 14 residues long. CDR1 DFQATT and CDR2 SNEGSKA come from the germline V gene (reference sequence). V was clipped by 3 bases and J by 4 bases, with 13 bases between them. The CDR3 coding sequence is TGCAGTGCTAGCCGGTGGGACGGGTACAATGAGCAGTTCTTC. Translating gives CSASRWDGYNEQFF.

In its sample, this clonotype was seen many times. The chain employs TRBV2 and TRBJ1-1, with 9 bases lining up with TRBD1. In germline, CDR1 is SNHLY, CDR2 FYNNEI. CDR3 length equals 14 residues. V was pared by 6 bases and J by 8 bases, with 10 bases of the junction left unmatched. CDR3 sequence: CASRDTGGGPEAFF. In DNA form, the CDR3 reads TGTGCCAGCAGGGATACAGGGGGCGGACCGGAAGCTTTCTTT.